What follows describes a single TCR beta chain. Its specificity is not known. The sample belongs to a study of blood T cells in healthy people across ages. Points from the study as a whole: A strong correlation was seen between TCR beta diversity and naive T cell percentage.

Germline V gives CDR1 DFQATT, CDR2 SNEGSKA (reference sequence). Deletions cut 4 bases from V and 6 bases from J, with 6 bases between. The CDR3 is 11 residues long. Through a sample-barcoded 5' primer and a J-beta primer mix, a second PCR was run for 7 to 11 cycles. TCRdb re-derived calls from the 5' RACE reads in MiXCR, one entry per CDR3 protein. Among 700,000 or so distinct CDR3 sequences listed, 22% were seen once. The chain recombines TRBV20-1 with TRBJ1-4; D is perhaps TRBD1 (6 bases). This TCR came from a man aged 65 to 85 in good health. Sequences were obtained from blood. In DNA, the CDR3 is TGCAGTGCTAAGGGGGATGAAAAACTGTTTTTT. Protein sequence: CSAKGDEKLFF.